Presented here are 25 T cell receptor beta chains from one specimen sequenced in a study of CD8+CD57+ T cells in acquired aplastic anemia. CDR3 and TCR beta VDJ profiling relied on genomic DNA as the template. A single record per CDR3 protein comes from TCRdb applying MiXCR to the reads. This sample has some 170,000 distinct CDR3 sequences, with 71% found just once. Only patients with CD8+CD57+ cell expansion on flow cytometry were chosen for sequencing. The material sequenced was sorted CD4+, CD8+, or CD8+CD57+ T cells (not recorded which) from PBMCs. These receptors were collected from a human donor with aplastic anemia.

The chain has TRBV29-1 and TRBJ2-5, with 7 positions matching TRBD1. With 1 base clipped from V and 5 bases from J, the junction kept 7 bases outside the gene matches. The CDR3 loop spans 14 amino acids. CDR1 and CDR2 from the germline V gene are SQVTM and ANQGSEA. The DNA for the CDR3 is TGCAGCGTTGAAGGCCAGGGGGTCGGTGAGACCCAGTACTTC. Translating it yields CSVEGQGVGETQYF.

This clonotype was counted only a few times. This sequence joins TRBV2 and TRBJ2-7; D is perhaps TRBD2 (6 bases). With 11 bases removed from V and 2 bases from J, the gap between germline ends came to 7 bases. Per the germline V gene, CDR1 is SNHLY and CDR2 is FYNNEI. The CDR3 spans 10 residues. The CDR3 region has the DNA TGTGCCGCGGGAACCTACGAGCAGTACTTC. It specifies CAAGTYEQYF.

As for this clonotype: A read error is possible here, since a much larger clone lies one base away. J is TRBJ2-2 and V is TRBV30, with 9 bases aligning to TRBD1. The CDR3 runs 15 residues. Germline-derived CDR1 and CDR2 are GTSNPN and SVGIG (reference sequence). CDR3 sequence reads: CARRVGQGDTGELFF. In DNA, the CDR3 is TGTGCCCGGAGGGTGGGACAGGGCGACACCGGGGAGCTGTTTTTT.

J is TRBJ1-2 and V is TRBV29-1; D is unresolved. The germline CDR1 and CDR2 sequences are SQVTM and ANQGSEA. Between the trimmed V and J ends, which lost 4 bases and 4 bases, there was a span of 7 bases. There are 11 residues in the CDR3. CDR3 loop: CSVAEGYGYTF. For the CDR3, the DNA is TGCAGCGTTGCGGAGGGCTATGGCTACACCTTC.

CDR3 sequence: CASSSVPATNNEQFF. As DNA, the CDR3 is TGTGCCAGCAGTTCAGTTCCGGCTACGAACAATGAGCAGTTCTTC. The chain employs TRBV7-2 and TRBJ2-1, with D hard to call. The ends were cut back, 6 bases at V and 5 bases at J, with 17 bases in the middle. Germline V gene sequence: CDR1 SGHTA, CDR2 FQGNSA. The CDR3 loop spans 15 amino acids.

This clonotype showed up just a few times. The chain has TRBV27 and TRBJ1-1, with D possibly TRBD1 on 6 matching bases. This CDR3 is 14 amino acids long. Germline lookup yields CDR1 MNHEY and CDR2 SMNVEV (reference sequence). Deletions cut 7 bases from V and 1 base from J, with 13 bases between. This CDR3 is CASNIQGPNTEAFF. The CDR3 coding sequence is TGTGCCAGCAATATACAGGGTCCGAACACTGAAGCTTTCTTT.

This clonotype has at least ten counts. The chain couples TRBV6-5 to TRBJ2-7, with 15 bases lining up with TRBD2. Germline V gene lookup returns CDR1 MNHEY and CDR2 SVGAGI. This CDR3 comprises 18 residues. The V segment lost 2 bases and the J segment 0 bases; nucleotides outside the gene matches: 5. The CDR3: CASSYAGLAGGGSYEQYF. As DNA, the CDR3 is TGTGCCAGCAGTTACGCGGGACTAGCGGGAGGTGGCTCCTACGAGCAGTACTTC.

This clonotype has a single count. J is TRBJ1-1 and V is TRBV10-3; D call uncertain. V lost 10 bases, J lost 1 base, and 13 bases lay in between. The CDR3 is 13 residues long. Looked up from germline, CDR1 is ENHRY and CDR2 is SYGVKD. CDR3 DNA: TGTGCCAATAGTCGCGCGCAGAACACTGAAGCTTTCTTT. Translating it yields CANSRAQNTEAFF.

The chain couples TRBV24-1 to TRBJ2-5; TRBD1 matches 9 bases. The CDR3 spans 15 residues. Germline V lookup: CDR1 KGHDR, CDR2 SFDVKD. V shed 3 bases, J shed 5 bases, and the junction held 6 bases outside the gene matches. In DNA form, the CDR3 reads TGTGCCACCAGTGATGCGGGACAGGGTGTTGAGACCCAGTACTTC. It translates to CATSDAGQGVETQYF.

The chain joins TRBV9 to TRBJ2-5, with D possibly being TRBD1 (6 bases). From germline, CDR1 is SGDLS and CDR2 YYNGEE. The CDR3 covers 12 residues. V gave up 4 bases and J gave up 5 bases, with 9 bases separating them. CDR3 region: CASSQRGETQYF. The CDR3 DNA is TGTGCCAGCAGCCAAAGGGGGGAGACCCAGTACTTC.

The genes are TRBV19 and TRBJ1-1; D gene ambiguous. Germline assignment: CDR1 LNHDA and CDR2 SQIVND (reference sequence). V was clipped by 5 bases and J by 0 bases, with 16 bases between them. The CDR3 runs 16 residues. The CDR3 here is CASSLGYREVNTEAFF. The CDR3 nucleotides read TGTGCCAGTAGTTTGGGGTATCGGGAGGTGAACACTGAAGCTTTCTTT.

The V call is TRBV7-8, the J call TRBJ2-7; 10 bases fit TRBD1. V shed 5 bases and J 6 bases; nucleotides not matched to a gene: 10. The germline gives CDR1 SGHVS, CDR2 FQNEAQ. This CDR3 region has 15 residues. In DNA form, the CDR3 reads TGTGCCAGCAGCCCGCGTCCGGGACAGGGGACCGAGCAGTACTTC. Protein sequence: CASSPRPGQGTEQYF.

Of note for this clonotype: The CDR3 does not end in the conserved phenylalanine or tryptophan, so this is likely a read error. The rearrangement links TRBV24-1 to TRBJ2-7; tentatively, D is TRBD1 (5 bases). The V gene lost 4 bases and the J gene lost 7 bases, with 13 bases spanning the gap. The CDR3 consists of 13 residues. The germline gives CDR1 KGHDR, CDR2 SFDVKD. The CDR3 DNA is TGTGCCACCAGTGAACAACCAGGGTCAGAGCAGTACCTC. Its translation is CATSEQPGSEQYL.

The V call is TRBV7-9, the J call TRBJ1-2; D uncertain. Trimming stripped 2 bases from V and 2 bases from J, with 9 bases between. Per germline, CDR1 SEHNR and CDR2 FQNEAQ (reference sequence). The CDR3 is made up of 14 amino acids. CDR3 bases: TGTGCCAGCAGCTTAACTCAGGCCAACTATGGCTACACCTTC. Protein: CASSLTQANYGYTF. The full variable domain, with the rest looked up from reference TRBV7-9 and TRBJ1-2, is DTGVSQNPRHKITKRGQNVTFRCDPISEHNRLYWYRQTLGQGPEFLTYFQNEAQLEKSRLLSDRFSAERPKGSFSTLEIQRTEQGDSAMYLCASSLTQANYGYTFGSGTRLTVV.

The chain carries TRBV12-5 and TRBJ2-7; D gene uncertain. Germline CDR1 reads LGHNT; CDR2 reads FRNRAP. Trimming took off 7 bases at V and 0 bases at J, with 4 bases between the two ends. This CDR3 region has 11 residues. The CDR3 nucleotides are TGTGCTAGTGCCCTCTCCTACGAGCAGTACTTC. It is translated as CASALSYEQYF.

J is TRBJ2-7 and V is TRBV13; D remains ambiguous. V lost 11 bases and J 0 bases, leaving 11 bases between the germline ends. Germline CDR1 is PRHDT and CDR2 is FYEKMQ (reference sequence). This CDR3 has 12 amino acids. The CDR3 loop reads CARDFNSYEQYF. The DNA for the CDR3 is TGTGCCCGTGACTTCAACTCCTACGAGCAGTACTTC.

V and J are TRBV19 and TRBJ1-1, with 8 positions matching TRBD1. The germline CDR1 and CDR2 sequences are LNHDA and SQIVND (reference sequence). The length of the CDR3 is 18 residues. Unmatched junction bases numbered 16, after V lost 1 base and J lost 6 bases. The CDR3 DNA follows: TGTGCCAGTAGTATAGTAGTTATGACAGGGGACGATCTTGCTGAAGCTTTCTTT. Its protein is CASSIVVMTGDDLAEAFF.

The table lists this clonotype with a few counts. As DNA, the CDR3 is TGTGCCAGCAGCTTGGTAAACACAGATACGCAGTATTTT. Protein product: CASSLVNTDTQYF. The gene calls are TRBV7-2 and TRBJ2-3; D call uncertain. This CDR3 region has 13 residues. Trimming took off 3 bases at V and 2 bases at J, with 6 bases between the two ends. Germline CDR1 SGHTA, CDR2 FQGNSA.

This chain joins TRBV24-1 and TRBJ1-1, with D possibly matching TRBD1 (5 bases). Germline values: CDR1 KGHDR, CDR2 SFDVKD. The CDR3 contains 15 residues. V was trimmed by 2 bases and J by 5 bases, leaving 14 bases between them. The CDR3 coding sequence is TGTGCCACCAGTGATTCCGGGACGGCTAAAACTGAAGCTTTCTTT. Translating gives CATSDSGTAKTEAFF.

The genes are TRBV19 and TRBJ2-1; no clear D gene. The V end was cut by 3 bases, the J end by 0 bases, with 6 bases between. Looked up from germline, CDR1 is LNHDA and CDR2 is SQIVND (reference sequence). The CDR3 runs to 14 residues. The CDR3 DNA sequence: TGTGCCAGTAGTATGGGAAGCTCCTACAATGAGCAGTTCTTC. Its translation: CASSMGSSYNEQFF.

This clonotype came up once. The chain combines TRBV3-1 with TRBJ1-3; D uncertain. This CDR3 region has 13 residues. V lost 5 bases to trimming and J lost 2 bases, with 7 bases between them. Germline values: CDR1 LGHDT, CDR2 YNNKEL (reference sequence). The chain's CDR3 is CASSSEPGNTIYF. CDR3 bases: TGTGCCAGCAGCTCAGAACCTGGAAACACCATATATTTT.

The chain is built from TRBV7-8 and TRBJ2-7; no clear D gene. Germline CDR1 reads SGHVS; CDR2 reads FQNEAQ. The CDR3 sequence is 13 residues long. V lost 6 bases and J 2 bases, leaving 11 bases between the germline ends. The CDR3 spells CASRIDGPYEQYF. DNA for the CDR3: TGTGCCAGCAGGATTGACGGGCCCTACGAGCAGTACTTC.

J is TRBJ1-3 and V is TRBV12-3 or TRBV12-4; no definite D call. V lost 3 bases, J lost 0 bases, and 9 bases lay in between. The CDR3 length is 15 residues. The CDR3 loop is CASSFELSSGNTIYF. The DNA of the CDR3 is TGTGCCAGCAGTTTCGAGTTGTCCTCTGGAAACACCATATATTTT.

The chain links TRBV2 to TRBJ2-2; D unclear. Per the germline V gene, CDR1 is SNHLY and CDR2 is FYNNEI. CDR3 length equals 17 residues. V was clipped by 8 bases and J by 4 bases, with 23 bases between them. The CDR3 sequence is CASVVGMQASLTGELFF. The CDR3 DNA reads as TGTGCCAGCGTTGTAGGTATGCAGGCATCTCTCACCGGGGAGCTGTTTTTT.

The chain combines TRBV5-1 with TRBJ1-3; no clear D gene. The CDR3 contains 13 residues. Germline loops: CDR1 SGHRS, CDR2 YFSETQ. Trimming cost V 4 bases and J 4 bases, with 9 bases left between them. CDR3 bases: TGCGCCAGCAGCACCGACGAGGGAAACACCATATATTTT. Its protein product is CASSTDEGNTIYF.